The 7 T cell receptor beta chains presented below share a single source sample, sequenced in a study of beta chain features in type 1 diabetes. The authors reverse transcribed all of the isolated RNA, so sequencing captured expressed TCRB transcripts. Clones were read by immunoSEQ multiplex PCR, and TCRdb kept only the in-frame ones, dropping some. Counted here are 300,000 to 350,000 clones, 12% to 15% occurring once; the ten biggest clones make up 6.7%. The sequencing sample was made of central memory CD4+ T cells from blood. Receptors were obtained from a man younger than 40 in good health.

The J gene is TRBJ2-7, the V gene TRBV18, with 9 bases aligning to TRBD2. Per germline, CDR1 KGHSH and CDR2 LQKENI. The V gene end was trimmed by 3 bases and the J gene end by 7 bases; junction bases not matched to a gene: 7. The CDR3 loop spans 14 amino acids. Written as DNA, the CDR3 is TGTGCCAGCTCACCTGGGACGGCGGGAGGGGAGCAGTACGTC. Translation: CASSPGTAGGEQYV.

This chain uses TRBV2 with TRBJ2-2, with a weak D call TRBD1 (5 bases). The germline gives CDR1 SNHLY, CDR2 FYNNEI. CDR3 size: 14 residues. Trimming shortened V by 4 bases and J by 6 bases, and 12 bases separated the two germline ends. CDR3 nucleotides: TGTGCCAGCAGTGTGATAGGGGTAGCCGGGGAGCTGTTTTTT. As protein: CASSVIGVAGELFF.

This clone showed up just a few times. The V and J genes are TRBV6-5 and TRBJ1-2, with D possibly TRBD1 on 6 matching bases. The CDR3 consists of 14 residues. Germline V CDR1 and CDR2: MNHEY, SVGAGI. V lost 6 bases, J lost 8 bases, and 19 bases lay in between. DNA for the CDR3: TGTGCCAGCAGAGGACAGTCTAAACCCGCGGGCTACACCTTC. This sequence encodes CASRGQSKPAGYTF.

Only a few counts were recorded for this clone. The chain carries TRBV5-1 and TRBJ2-5; TRBD2 agrees at 10 bases. The CDR3 covers 15 residues. The V gene end was trimmed by 5 bases and the J gene end by 2 bases; junction bases not matched to a gene: 6. Germline V gene data show CDR1 as SGHRS and CDR2 as YFSETQ. CDR3 DNA: TGCGCCAGCAGGCCTAGCGGGGGCCTGCAAGAGACCCAGTACTTC. The encoded protein is CASRPSGGLQETQYF.

This clone showed up just a few times. The chain employs TRBV5-1 and TRBJ2-5; weak D call: TRBD2 (6 bases). Germline V gene data show CDR1 as SGHRS and CDR2 as YFSETQ. Trimming cost V 1 base and J 6 bases, with 16 bases left between them. The CDR3 has 15 residues. The CDR3 DNA reads TGCGCCAGCAGCTTGATATCCGGGACTGAGAAGACCCAGTACTTC. This sequence encodes CASSLISGTEKTQYF.

This clone was counted only a few times. This chain joins TRBV5-1 and TRBJ2-2; D is possibly TRBD1 (6 bases). Between the trimmed V and J ends, which lost 4 bases and 4 bases, there was a span of 17 bases. The germline V gene has CDR1 SGHRS and CDR2 YFSETQ. CDR3 length equals 16 residues. DNA for the CDR3: TGCGCCAGCAGCGAAAACAGGGTCGGTAGCACCGGGGAGCTGTTTTTT. It encodes CASSENRVGSTGELFF.

This clone was recorded a few times. This sequence joins TRBV7-8 and TRBJ2-3; D unclear. Germline V lookup: CDR1 SGHVS, CDR2 FQNEAQ. The CDR3 covers 12 residues. V lost 5 bases to trimming and J lost 5 bases, with 8 bases between them. The CDR3 sequence is CASSPYKDTQYF. The CDR3 DNA reads as TGTGCCAGCAGCCCCTATAAAGATACGCAGTATTTT.